This paragraph covers one T cell receptor (beta chain) sequence. Its antigen remains unknown. At one end, the junction sequence differs from germline, possibly due to a read error. Unique molecular identifiers were present on the cDNA, which also gained a universal primer site by template switching. TCRdb ran MiXCR on the 5' RACE reads and lists one entry per CDR3 protein. The data contain approximately 1.8 million distinct CDR3 sequences, 25% to 35% of them singletons. The source of the sample is a study of identical twins. General study points: The study found weaker excess twin sharing in beta out-of-frame sequences. Shared out-of-frame alpha sequences (those common to twins) showed excess low generation probability.

Every sampled donor was Caucasian and healthy. The germline gives CDR1 SGHDN, CDR2 FVKESK. The CDR3 runs 15 residues. The chain uses TRBV14 and TRBJ2-3; 8 bases line up with TRBD1. The receptor was derived from a newborn girl in good health. Sequenced: cord blood. The DNA for the CDR3 is TGCGCCAGCAGCCAATTGGGACAGGGCACAGATACGCAGTATTTT. Its translation: CASSQLGQGTDTQYF.